This TCR beta chain was sequenced for a study of blood T cell repertoires in COVID-19. Study at large: The United States, Italy and Spain provided the acute and convalescent COVID-19 samples. PBMCs, B-cell-depleted T cells, or T cells were the source of the cDNA or gDNA that made up the material.

Germline V gene sequence: CDR1 MNHEY, CDR2 SMNVEV (reference sequence). The CDR3 length is 15 residues. Trimming cost V 0 bases and J 7 bases, with 15 bases left between them. Authors' data handling: Amplifying reference gene primers gave estimates of nucleated cell counts. The repertoire was sequenced with immunoSEQ multiplex PCR; TCRdb's copy has only in-frame clones and lacks some. The V and J calls and the clone size are those of that table, but D and trimming were determined from the DNA. The sample has around 240,000 clones, approximately 85% seen once. The sample taken for sequencing was peripheral blood. The chain recombines TRBV27 with TRBJ1-1; no reliable D call. The TCR originated in a man between 35 and 55 years old with acute or convalescent COVID-19. CDR3 loop: CASSLSTVRKGEAFF. The DNA for the CDR3 is TGTGCCAGCAGTTTATCCACAGTCCGGAAAGGTGAAGCTTTCTTT.